Below are 9 T cell receptor beta chains sequenced from a single sample in a study of blood T cell repertoires in COVID-19. The protocol was immunoSEQ multiplex PCR, while the TCRdb copy is restricted to in-frame clones and leaves out a portion. In the table there are approximately 300,000 clones, 90% of which are singletons. Sequencing was carried out using PBMCs or T cells enriched from blood (not recorded which). Receptors originate from a woman in her 30s who had been exposed to COVID-19.

The J gene is TRBJ1-5, the V gene TRBV27, with a possible D match to TRBD1 (5 bases). CDR3 length: 14 residues. CDR1 is MNHEY and CDR2 is SMNVEV in the germline V gene (reference sequence). V was cut by 2 bases and J by 1 base, with 6 bases left in between. The CDR3 nucleotides read TGTGCCAGCAGTTTAGACAGAAGCAATCAGCCCCAGCATTTT. Translated: CASSLDRSNQPQHF.

The chain recombines TRBV29-1 with TRBJ2-1, with a weak D call TRBD2 (6 bases). V dropped 7 bases and J dropped 3 bases, with 13 bases sitting between them. CDR3 size: 13 residues. Looked up from germline, CDR1 is SQVTM and CDR2 is ANQGSEA. The CDR3 DNA reads TGCAGCGGTATTGTCGGGGGCTACAATGAGCAGTTCTTC. Encoded protein: CSGIVGGYNEQFF.

The rearrangement uses TRBV5-1 and TRBJ1-3; D not resolved. V lost 0 bases and J 7 bases, leaving 11 bases between the germline ends. The V gene's germline CDR1 is SGHRS and CDR2 YFSETQ. The CDR3 is 14 amino acids. The CDR3 protein is CASSLVGPGNTIYF. The CDR3 nucleotides are TGCGCCAGCAGCTTGGTGGGCCCGGGGAACACCATATATTTT.

This clone showed up just a few times. The V call is TRBV12-3 or TRBV12-4, the J call TRBJ1-2; D is unresolved. The CDR3 is 13 amino acids. Trimming shortened V by 6 bases and J by 2 bases, and 10 bases separated the two germline ends. The CDR3 region has the DNA TGTGCCAGCAGAGCGACCGAGAACTATGGCTACACCTTC. Translation gives CASRATENYGYTF.

This chain uses TRBV29-1 with TRBJ1-4; D uncertain. With 6 bases removed from V and 0 bases from J, the gap between germline ends came to 11 bases. Looked up from germline, CDR1 is SQVTM and CDR2 is ANQGSEA. The CDR3 spans 14 residues. CDR3 region: CSVVDGATNEKLFF. The CDR3 region has the DNA TGCAGCGTCGTAGACGGAGCAACTAATGAAAAACTGTTTTTT.

V is TRBV7-6 and J is TRBJ1-3, with D possibly TRBD1 on 5 matching bases. The CDR3 is 15 amino acids. The germline V and J ends were trimmed by 3 bases and 3 bases, with 12 bases remaining between them. CDR1 is SGHVS and CDR2 is FNYEAQ in the germline V gene. CDR3 DNA: TGTGCCAGCAGCTTTGGGGTGGGGCTTGGAAACACCATATATTTT. This translates into CASSFGVGLGNTIYF.

The chain uses TRBV18 and TRBJ1-5; tentatively, D is TRBD1 (5 bases). Trimming pared 2 bases from V and 4 bases from J, leaving 9 bases between. The CDR3 consists of 14 residues. CDR1 KGHSH and CDR2 LQKENI come from the germline V gene. The DNA for the CDR3 is TGTGCCAGCTCACCAGGGGGGAGGAATCAGCCCCAGCATTTT. Amino acids: CASSPGGRNQPQHF. The full variable domain, in which reference TRBV18 and TRBJ1-5 provide the parts outside the CDR3, is NAGVMQNPRHLVRRRGQEARLRCSPMKGHSHVYWYRQLPEEGLKFMVYLQKENIIDESGMPKERFSAEFPKEGPSILRIQQVVRGDSAAYFCASSPGGRNQPQHFGDGTRLSIL.

This clone was picked up one time. The V and J genes are TRBV7-9 and TRBJ1-2; the D gene is possibly TRBD1 (6 bases). The CDR3 extends over 16 amino acids. Germline-derived CDR1 and CDR2 are SEHNR and FQNEAQ (reference sequence). V was clipped by 5 bases and J by 1 base, with 17 bases between them. The CDR3 DNA reads as TGTGCCAGCAGCCGTACCCAGGGGATCCTTAACTATGGCTACACCTTC. Its protein product is CASSRTQGILNYGYTF.

This clone was observed a single time. V usage is TRBV7-9 and J usage is TRBJ2-3, with 7 nucleotides matching TRBD1. From germline, CDR1 is SEHNR and CDR2 FQNEAQ (reference sequence). V trimming: 5 bases; J trimming: 4 bases; junction bases outside the gene matches: 3. The CDR3 loop spans 13 amino acids. In DNA form, the CDR3 reads TGTGCCAGCAGCCGTACAGGGGCAGATACGCAGTATTTT. Translating gives CASSRTGADTQYF.